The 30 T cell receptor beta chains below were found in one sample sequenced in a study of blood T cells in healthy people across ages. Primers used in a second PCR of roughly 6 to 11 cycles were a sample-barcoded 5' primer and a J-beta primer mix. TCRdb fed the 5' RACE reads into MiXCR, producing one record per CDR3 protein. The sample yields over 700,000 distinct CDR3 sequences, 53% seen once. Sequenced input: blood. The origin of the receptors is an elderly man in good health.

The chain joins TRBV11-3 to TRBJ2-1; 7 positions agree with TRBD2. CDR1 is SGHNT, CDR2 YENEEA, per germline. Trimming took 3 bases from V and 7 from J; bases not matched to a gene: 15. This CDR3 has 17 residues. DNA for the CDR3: TGTGCCAGCAGCTTTTCTACGGCGGGAGTTGTTTTGAATGAGCAGTTCTTC. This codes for CASSFSTAGVVLNEQFF. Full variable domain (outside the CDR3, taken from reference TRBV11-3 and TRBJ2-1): EAGVVQSPRYKIIEKKQPVAFWCNPISGHNTLYWYLQNLGQGPELLIRYENEEAVDDSQLPKDRFSAERLKGVDSTLKIQPAELGDSAVYLCASSFSTAGVVLNEQFFGPGTRLTVL.

CDR3 coding DNA: TGTGCCAGCAGCGCCAGTCCTAGCGGGAACGATGAGCAGTTCTTC. Translation gives CASSASPSGNDEQFF. The chain couples TRBV9 to TRBJ2-1; 9 bases line up with TRBD2. V was pared by 3 bases and J by 8 bases, with 9 bases of the junction left unmatched. CDR1 and CDR2 (germline): SGDLS, YYNGEE. The CDR3 runs to 15 residues. Based on the CDR3 plus reference TRBV9 and TRBJ2-1, the full variable domain is DSGVTQTPKHLITATGQRVTLRCSPRSGDLSVYWYQQSLDQGLQFLIQYYNGEERAKGNILERFSAQQFPDLHSELNLSSLELGDSALYFCASSASPSGNDEQFFGPGTRLTVL.

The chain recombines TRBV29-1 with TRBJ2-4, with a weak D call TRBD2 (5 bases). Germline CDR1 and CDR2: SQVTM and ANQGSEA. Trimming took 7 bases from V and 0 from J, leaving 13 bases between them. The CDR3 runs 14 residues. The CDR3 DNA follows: TGCAGCGCCGGGGATACCCTAGCCAAAAACATTCAGTACTTC. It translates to CSAGDTLAKNIQYF.

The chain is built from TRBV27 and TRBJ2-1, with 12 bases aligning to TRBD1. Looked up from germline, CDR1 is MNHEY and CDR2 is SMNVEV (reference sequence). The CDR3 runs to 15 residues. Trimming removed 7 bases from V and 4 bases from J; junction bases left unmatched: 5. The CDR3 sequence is CASTPGQGAYNEQFF. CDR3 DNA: TGTGCCAGCACCCCGGGACAGGGGGCTTACAATGAGCAGTTCTTC.

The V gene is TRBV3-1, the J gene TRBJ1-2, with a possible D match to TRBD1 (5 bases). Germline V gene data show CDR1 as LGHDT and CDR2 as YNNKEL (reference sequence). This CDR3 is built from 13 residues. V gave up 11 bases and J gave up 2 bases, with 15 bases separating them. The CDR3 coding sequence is TGTGCCTCAGGGCAGTTCTCCAACTATGGCTACACCTTC. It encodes CASGQFSNYGYTF.

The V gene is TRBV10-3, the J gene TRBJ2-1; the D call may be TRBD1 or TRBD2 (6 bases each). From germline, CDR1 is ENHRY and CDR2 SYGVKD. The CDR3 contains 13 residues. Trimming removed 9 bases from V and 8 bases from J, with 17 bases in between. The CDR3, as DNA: TGTGCCATTAGTTCCGGGGGCCGGGATGAGCAGTTCTTC. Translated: CAISSGGRDEQFF.

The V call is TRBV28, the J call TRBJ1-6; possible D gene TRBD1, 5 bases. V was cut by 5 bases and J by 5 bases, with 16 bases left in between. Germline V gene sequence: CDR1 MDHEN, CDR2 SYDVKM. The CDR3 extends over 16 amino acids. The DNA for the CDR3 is TGTGCCAGCAGTCCGGCGCGGGGGTGGCATAATTCACCCCTCCACTTT. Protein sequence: CASSPARGWHNSPLHF.

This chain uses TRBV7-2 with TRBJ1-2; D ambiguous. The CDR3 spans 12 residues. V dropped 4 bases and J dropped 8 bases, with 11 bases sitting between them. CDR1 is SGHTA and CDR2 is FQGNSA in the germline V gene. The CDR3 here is CASSSPLVGYTF. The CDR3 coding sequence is TGTGCCAGCAGCTCGCCGTTGGTAGGCTACACCTTC.

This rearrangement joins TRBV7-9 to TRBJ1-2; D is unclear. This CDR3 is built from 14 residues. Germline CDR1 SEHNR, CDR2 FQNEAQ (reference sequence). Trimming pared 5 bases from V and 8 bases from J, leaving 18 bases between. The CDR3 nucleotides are TGTGCCAGCAGCCCTATTAGTACGGAAGGCGGCTACACCTTC. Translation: CASSPISTEGGYTF.

The DNA for the CDR3 is TGCGCCAGCAGCTCGAAACGAGTCCTGGGACAGGGGGGCGACGAGCAGTACTTC. As protein: CASSSKRVLGQGGDEQYF. The chain links TRBV5-1 to TRBJ2-4; 11 nucleotides align to TRBD1. With the DNA end fitting TRBJ2-7 better, the J assignment may be wrong. Germline CDR1 is SGHRS and CDR2 is YFSETQ. The CDR3 is 18 residues long.

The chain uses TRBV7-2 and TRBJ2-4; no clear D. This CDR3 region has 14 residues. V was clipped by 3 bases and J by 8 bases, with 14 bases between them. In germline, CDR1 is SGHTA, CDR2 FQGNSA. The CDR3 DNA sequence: TGTGCCAGCAGCTTGGCCAACTTTAAAGACATTCAGTACTTC. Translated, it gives CASSLANFKDIQYF.

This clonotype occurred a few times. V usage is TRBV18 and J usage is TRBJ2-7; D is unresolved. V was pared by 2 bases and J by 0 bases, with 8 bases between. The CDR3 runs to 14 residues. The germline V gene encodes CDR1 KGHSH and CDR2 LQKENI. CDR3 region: CASSPGALSYEQYF. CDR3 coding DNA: TGTGCCAGCTCACCAGGAGCCCTCTCCTACGAGCAGTACTTC.

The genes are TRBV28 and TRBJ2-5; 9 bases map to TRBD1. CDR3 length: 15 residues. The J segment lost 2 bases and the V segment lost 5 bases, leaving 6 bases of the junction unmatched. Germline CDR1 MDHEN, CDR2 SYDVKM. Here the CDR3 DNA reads TGTGCCAGCAGTCGACAGGGGGAAAAACAAGAGACCCAGTACTTC. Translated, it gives CASSRQGEKQETQYF.

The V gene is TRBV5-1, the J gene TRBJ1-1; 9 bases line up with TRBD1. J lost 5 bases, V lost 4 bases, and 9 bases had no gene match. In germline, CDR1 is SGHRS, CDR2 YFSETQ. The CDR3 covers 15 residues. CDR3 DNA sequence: TGCGCCAGCAGCGACCTTAACAGGGGGCGGACTGAAGCTTTCTTT. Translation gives CASSDLNRGRTEAFF.

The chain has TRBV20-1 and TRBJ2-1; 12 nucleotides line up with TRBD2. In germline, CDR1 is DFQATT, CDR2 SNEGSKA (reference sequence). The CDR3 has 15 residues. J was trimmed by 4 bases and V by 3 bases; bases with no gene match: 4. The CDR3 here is CSASRTSGTYNEQFF. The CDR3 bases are TGCAGTGCTAGTAGGACTAGCGGGACTTACAATGAGCAGTTCTTC.

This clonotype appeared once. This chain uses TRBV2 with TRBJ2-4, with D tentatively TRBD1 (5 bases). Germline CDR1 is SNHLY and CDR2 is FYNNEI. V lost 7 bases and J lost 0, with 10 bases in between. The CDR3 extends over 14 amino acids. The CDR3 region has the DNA TGTGCCAGCAAAGGGGCCTTAGCCAAAAACATTCAGTACTTC. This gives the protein CASKGALAKNIQYF.

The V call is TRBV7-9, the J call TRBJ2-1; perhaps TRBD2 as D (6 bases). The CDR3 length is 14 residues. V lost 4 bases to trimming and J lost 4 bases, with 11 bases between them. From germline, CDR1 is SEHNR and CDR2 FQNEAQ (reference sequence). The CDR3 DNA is TGTGCCAGCAGCTCCCGGGACTTGTACAATGAGCAGTTCTTC. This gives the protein CASSSRDLYNEQFF.

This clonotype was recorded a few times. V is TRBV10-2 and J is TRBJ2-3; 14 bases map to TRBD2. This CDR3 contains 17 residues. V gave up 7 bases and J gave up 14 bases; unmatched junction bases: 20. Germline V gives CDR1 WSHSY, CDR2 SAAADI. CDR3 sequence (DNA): TGCGCCAGCATTGGGGGACTAGCGGGAGTAGGGAACAGATACGCGTATTTT. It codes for CASIGGLAGVGNRYAYF.

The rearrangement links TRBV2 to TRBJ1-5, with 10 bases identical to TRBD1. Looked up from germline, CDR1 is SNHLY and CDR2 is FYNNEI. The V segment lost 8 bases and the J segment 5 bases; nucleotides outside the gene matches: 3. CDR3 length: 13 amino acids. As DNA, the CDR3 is TGTGCCAGCGTCGGACAGGGGGATCAGCCCCAGCATTTT. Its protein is CASVGQGDQPQHF.

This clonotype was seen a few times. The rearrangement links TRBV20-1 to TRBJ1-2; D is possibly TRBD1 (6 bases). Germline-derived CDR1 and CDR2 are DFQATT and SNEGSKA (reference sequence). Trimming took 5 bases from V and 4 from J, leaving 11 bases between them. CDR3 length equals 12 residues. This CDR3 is CSASGTIYGYTF. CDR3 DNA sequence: TGCAGTGCTTCCGGGACAATCTATGGCTACACCTTC.

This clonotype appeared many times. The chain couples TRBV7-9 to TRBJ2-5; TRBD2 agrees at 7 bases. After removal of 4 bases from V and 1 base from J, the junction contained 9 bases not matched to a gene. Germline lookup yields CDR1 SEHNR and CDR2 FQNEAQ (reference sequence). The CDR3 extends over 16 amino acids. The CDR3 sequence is CASSSALAGPQETQYF. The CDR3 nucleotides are TGTGCCAGCAGCTCCGCTTTAGCGGGTCCCCAAGAGACCCAGTACTTC.

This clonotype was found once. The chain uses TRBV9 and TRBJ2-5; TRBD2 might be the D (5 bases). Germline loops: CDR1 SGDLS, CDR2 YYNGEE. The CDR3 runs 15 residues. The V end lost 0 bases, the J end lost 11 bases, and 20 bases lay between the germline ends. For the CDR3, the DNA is TGTGCCAGCAGCGTAGAGGCTAGCCGTGCCGGAGAGCAGTACTTC. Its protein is CASSVEASRAGEQYF.

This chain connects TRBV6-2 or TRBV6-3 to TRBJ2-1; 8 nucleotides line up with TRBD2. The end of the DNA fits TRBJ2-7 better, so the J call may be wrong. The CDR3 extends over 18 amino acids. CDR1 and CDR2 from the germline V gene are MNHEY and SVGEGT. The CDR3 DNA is TGTGCCAGCAGTTTTCCCCTGGCGGGAGGTCTCTCCTACAATGAGCAGTACTTC. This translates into CASSFPLAGGLSYNEQYF.

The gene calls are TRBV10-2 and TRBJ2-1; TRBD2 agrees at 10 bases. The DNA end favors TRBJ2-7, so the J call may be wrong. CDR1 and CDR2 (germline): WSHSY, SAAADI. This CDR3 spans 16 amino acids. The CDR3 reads CASSESRTSGLFGQYF. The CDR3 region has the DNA TGCGCCAGCAGTGAGTCGAGGACTAGCGGACTTTTTGGGCAGTACTTC.

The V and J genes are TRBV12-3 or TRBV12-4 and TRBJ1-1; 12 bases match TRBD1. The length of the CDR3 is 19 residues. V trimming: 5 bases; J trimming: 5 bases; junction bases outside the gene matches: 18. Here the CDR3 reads CASSQGTPGQGAGWTEAFF. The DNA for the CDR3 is TGTGCCAGCAGTCAAGGTACCCCGGGACAGGGGGCCGGGTGGACTGAAGCTTTCTTT.

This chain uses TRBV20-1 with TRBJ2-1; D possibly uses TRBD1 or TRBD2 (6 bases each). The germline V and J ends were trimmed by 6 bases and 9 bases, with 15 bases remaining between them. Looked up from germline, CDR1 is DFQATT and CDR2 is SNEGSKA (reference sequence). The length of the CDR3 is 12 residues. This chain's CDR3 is CSARGGGGEQFF. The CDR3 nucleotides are TGCAGTGCGCGAGGGGGAGGCGGTGAGCAGTTCTTC.

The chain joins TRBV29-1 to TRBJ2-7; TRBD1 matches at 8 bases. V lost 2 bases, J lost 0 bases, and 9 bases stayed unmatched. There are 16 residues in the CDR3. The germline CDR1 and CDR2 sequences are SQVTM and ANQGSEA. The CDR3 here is CSVELQAGGSSYEQYF. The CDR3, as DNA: TGCAGCGTTGAACTTCAGGCAGGGGGCAGCTCCTACGAGCAGTACTTC.

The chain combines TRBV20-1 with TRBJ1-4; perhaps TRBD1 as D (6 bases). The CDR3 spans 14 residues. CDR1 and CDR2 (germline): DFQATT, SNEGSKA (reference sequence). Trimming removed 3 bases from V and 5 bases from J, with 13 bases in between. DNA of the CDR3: TGCAGTGCTAGTATAGGGGGACAAAATGAAAAACTGTTTTTT. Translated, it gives CSASIGGQNEKLFF.

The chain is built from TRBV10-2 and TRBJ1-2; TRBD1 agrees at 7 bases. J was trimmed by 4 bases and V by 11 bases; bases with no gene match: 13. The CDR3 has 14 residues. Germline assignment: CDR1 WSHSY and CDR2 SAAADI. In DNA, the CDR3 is TGCGCCGCCGAGGGGGCAGGAGGGGGCTATGGCTACACCTTC. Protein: CAAEGAGGGYGYTF.

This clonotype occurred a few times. The CDR3 here is CASSQEGFVWAEQFF. In nucleotides, the CDR3 is TGCGCCAGCAGCCAAGAAGGGTTCGTCTGGGCCGAACAGTTCTTC. The gene calls are TRBV4-1 and TRBJ2-7; no reliable D call. Gene TRBJ2-1 matches the end of the DNA better, so the J call may be wrong. Germline V lookup: CDR1 MGHRA, CDR2 YSYEKL. The CDR3 is 15 residues long.